This T cell receptor (beta chain) appears in the sequencing data of a study of PD-L1 blockade in urothelial cancer. On the study more broadly: Prior regimens of chemotherapy numbered 0 to 3 per patient.

V shed 6 bases and J 2 bases; nucleotides not matched to a gene: 2. The CDR3 sequence is 14 residues long. Germline V lookup: CDR1 ENHRY, CDR2 SYGVKD. Patients suffered from locally advanced or metastatic urothelial carcinoma. Spiked synthetic TCR analogs estimated absolute template abundance per PCR. Sequenced by immunoSEQ multiplex PCR; TCRdb stores in-frame clones only, minus some. The profile shows more than 30,000 clones, more than 75% of them singletons. The sequencing used PBMCs, collected around atezolizumab (anti-PD-L1) treatment. The gene calls are TRBV10-3 and TRBJ2-3, with TRBD2 identical over 10 bases. The clonotype was recovered from a man aged 50 to 59 with urothelial cancer. CDR3: CAIRTSGFTDTQYF. Written as DNA, the CDR3 is TGTGCCATCAGGACTAGCGGGTTCACAGATACGCAGTATTTT.